This is a list of T cell receptor beta chains from one sample in a study of cytomegalovirus exposure and HLA in healthy donors. The method was immunoSEQ multiplex PCR; TCRdb's version includes in-frame clones alone and lacks a portion of them. Of under 250,000 clones listed, roughly 84% are singletons. The sample was PBMCs. Receptor source: a girl under 10 years old in good health and CMV-seronegative. Each CDR3 is given with its conserved first and last residue. D genes are given only for firm matches. Rows may omit the clone size; those that give it use once, few, many or a size class.

V gene	clone size	D gene	J gene	CDR3 protein	CDR3 DNA
TRBV5-4	-	TRBD1	TRBJ1-1	CASSPGTDLMNTEAFF	TGTGCCAGCAGCCCCGGGACAGATCTCATGAACACTGAAGCTTTCTTT
TRBV2	-	TRBD2	TRBJ2-7	CASRSTGTRGVYGQYF	TGTGCCAGCAGAAGCACCGGGACTAGGGGAGTATACGGGCAGTACTTC
TRBV30	-	-	TRBJ1-5	CAWSVGRNQPQHF	TGTGCCTGGAGTGTAGGGAGGAATCAGCCCCAGCATTTT
TRBV11-2	-	-	TRBJ1-3	CASSPRQLTGNTIYF	TGTGCCAGCAGCCCGAGACAGCTTACTGGAAACACCATATATTTT
TRBV4-2	-	TRBD2	TRBJ2-3	CASSHELAGEDTQYF	TGTGCCAGCAGCCACGAACTAGCGGGAGAGGATACGCAGTATTTT
TRBV2	-	-	TRBJ2-3	CASTSGPPAGTDTQYF	TGTGCCAGCACCTCAGGGCCTCCGGCGGGCACAGATACGCAGTATTTT
TRBV27	once	TRBD2	TRBJ2-7	CASSFRLTSGKRVWAYEQYF	TGTGCCAGCAGTTTCCGATTGACTAGCGGGAAAAGAGTGTGGGCCTACGAGCAGTACTTC
TRBV27	-	TRBD1	TRBJ1-2	CASSLGGTARGYTF	TGTGCCAGCAGTTTAGGGGGGACAGCCCGTGGCTACACCTTC
TRBV7-2	-	TRBD1	TRBJ1-2	CASSFGGTAGYGYTF	TGTGCCAGCAGCTTCGGAGGGACAGCTGGGTATGGCTACACCTTC
TRBV5-6	-	-	TRBJ1-2	CASSSSGEVYGYTF	TGTGCCAGCAGCTCCTCGGGTGAGGTCTATGGCTACACCTTC
TRBV7-9	-	-	TRBJ2-7	CASSLATTVYEQYF	TGTGCCAGCAGCTTAGCGACGACAGTCTACGAGCAGTACTTC
TRBV30	-	-	TRBJ2-7	CAWSVSRSYEQYF	TGTGCCTGGAGTGTAAGTCGGAGCTACGAGCAGTACTTC
TRBV5-6	-	-	TRBJ2-3	CASMRGSTDTQYF	TGTGCCAGCATGAGGGGGAGCACAGATACGCAGTATTTT
TRBV6-6	-	-	TRBJ1-3	CASIQVRENTIYF	TGTGCCAGCATCCAGGTTCGGGAAAACACCATATATTTT
TRBV2	-	-	TRBJ2-5	CASTRGTVYQETQYF	TGTGCCAGCACCCGCGGGACTGTGTACCAAGAGACCCAGTACTTC